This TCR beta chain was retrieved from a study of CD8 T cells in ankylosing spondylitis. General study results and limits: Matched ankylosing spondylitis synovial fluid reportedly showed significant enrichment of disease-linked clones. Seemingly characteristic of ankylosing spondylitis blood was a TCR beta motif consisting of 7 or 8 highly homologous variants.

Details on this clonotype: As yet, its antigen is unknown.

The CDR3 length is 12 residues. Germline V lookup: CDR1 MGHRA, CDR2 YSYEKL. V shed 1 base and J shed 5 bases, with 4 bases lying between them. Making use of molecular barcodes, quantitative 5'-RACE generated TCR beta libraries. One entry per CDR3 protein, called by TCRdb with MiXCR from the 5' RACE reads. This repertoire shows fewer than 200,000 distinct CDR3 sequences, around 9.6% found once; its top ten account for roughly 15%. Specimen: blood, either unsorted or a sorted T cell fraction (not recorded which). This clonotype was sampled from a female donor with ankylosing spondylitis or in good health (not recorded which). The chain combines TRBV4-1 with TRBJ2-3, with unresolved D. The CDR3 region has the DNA TGCGCCAGCAGCCAAGGTGTAGATACGCAGTATTTT. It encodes CASSQGVDTQYF.